This TCR beta chain was sequenced during a study of blood T cell repertoires in COVID-19. At the level of the study: Material from acute and convalescent COVID-19 was sourced from the United States, Italy and Spain. Sources were T cells, B-cell-depleted T cells, or PBMCs; the material itself was cDNA or gDNA.

Original handling: Amplification of reference gene primers was used by the study to estimate nucleated cell counts. Clones were read by immunoSEQ multiplex PCR, and TCRdb kept only the in-frame ones, dropping some. For V, J and clone size, that table is used; D and trimming come from the DNA. The sample yields fewer than 250,000 clones, approximately 80% seen once. During active infection, Seattle patients enrolled and were then monitored through disease. The V gene's germline CDR1 is SNHLY and CDR2 FYNNEI. The germline V and J ends were trimmed by 6 bases and 6 bases, with 18 bases remaining between them. The CDR3 length is 14 residues. This clone was counted once.

The clonotype was recovered from a man in his sixties with COVID-19, enrolled during active disease. The V call is TRBV2, the J call TRBJ2-7; perhaps TRBD2 as D (6 bases). Input material: peripheral blood. CDR3 in amino acids: CASSPLGGTGEQYF. Here the CDR3 DNA reads TGTGCCAGCAGCCCCCTAGGAGGGACGGGCGAGCAGTACTTC.